The T cell receptor beta chain described here comes from a study of PD-1 blockade in classical Hodgkin lymphoma. This table comes from immunoSEQ multiplex PCR, and its TCRdb copy is limited to in-frame clones, with some not included. The sample has approximately 98,000 clones; roughly nine tenths are singletons. Relapses following autologous stem cell transplantation were seen in all patients, with brentuximab vedotin exposure varying. The CDR3 has 9 amino acids. CDR1 and CDR2 (germline): GTSNPN, SVGIG (reference sequence). V lost 8 bases and J lost 5, with 6 bases in between. The source was peripheral blood mononuclear cells (PBMCs), collected before the second cycle of nivolumab. The chain couples TRBV30 to TRBJ2-5; D not resolved. This TCR derives from a human donor with classical Hodgkin lymphoma. CDR3 nucleotide sequence: TGTGCCCTCGGGGAGACCCAGTACTTC. Amino acids: CALGETQYF. The full variable domain, completed using reference TRBV30 and TRBJ2-5, is SQTIHQWPATLVQPVGSPLSLECTVEGTSNPNLYWYRQAAGRGLQLLFYSVGIGQISSEVPQNLSASRPQDRQFILSSKKLLLSDSGFYLCALGETQYFGPGTRLLVL.